The rows below give T cell receptor beta chains drawn from one sample of a study of shared clonotypes between healthy human individuals. Produced via immunoSEQ multiplex PCR; TCRdb's table is partial and in-frame only. The sample consists of about 510,000 clones, 90% to 96% of them appearing once. Sample: naive CD4+ T cells sorted from blood. All receptors come from a woman in her 30s in good health. Both conserved end residues are part of each CDR3. A D gene is named only where the DNA matches it firmly. Clone size, where shown, is once, few, many, or a class for clones that have expanded.

d_call j_call clone_size v_call cdr3_nt cdr3_aa
NA TRBJ2-7 NA TRBV7-9 TGTGCCAGCAGCCCCCCGGGGGAATGGTCCTACGAGCAGTACTTC CASSPPGEWSYEQYF
NA TRBJ2-5 NA TRBV7-9 TGTGCCAGCAGCTTAGGTGGTACTAGGGGGGAAGAGACCCAGTACTTC CASSLGGTRGEETQYF
TRBD1 TRBJ1-1 NA TRBV19 TGTGCCAGTAGAAGCCAATCGGAACAGGGGGAAGCTTTCTTT CASRSQSEQGEAFF
NA TRBJ2-6 NA TRBV25-1 TGTGCCAGCAGGGGGGGGGCCAACGTCCTGACTTTC CASRGGANVLTF
NA TRBJ1-5 NA TRBV6-5 TGTGCCAGCAGTTACTCCGGGGGCGGTCAGCCCCAGCATTTT CASSYSGGGQPQHF
NA TRBJ2-5 NA TRBV6-5 TGTGCCAGCAGTTACTTAAGGAACCAAGAGACCCAGTACTTC CASSYLRNQETQYF
NA TRBJ2-7 NA TRBV2 TGTGCCAGCAGATGGACAAAAAACTACGAGCAGTACTTC CASRWTKNYEQYF
TRBD2 TRBJ2-3 NA TRBV10-2 TGCGCCAGTTGGCTAGCGGGAGTAACAGATACGCAGTATTTT CASWLAGVTDTQYF
TRBD2 TRBJ2-3 NA TRBV28 TGTGCCAGCAGGATTAGCGGGAGGGCCAGGTCAGATACGCAGTATTTT CASRISGRARSDTQYF
NA TRBJ1-6 NA TRBV7-9 TGTGCCAGCAGCCCTGGACCAGCTTCACCCCTCCACTTT CASSPGPASPLHF
TRBD2 TRBJ2-5 NA TRBV30 TGTGCCTGGAGGGAAGGATGGACTAGCGGGAGCAGGGAGACCCAGTACTTC CAWREGWTSGSRETQYF
NA TRBJ1-5 few TRBV7-9 TGTGCCAGCAGCTTAAATTCAGGGCCCCAGCATTTT CASSLNSGPQHF
TRBD1 TRBJ2-7 NA TRBV5-1 TGCGCCAGCAGCTTAGGGACAGTCGACGAGCAGTACTTC CASSLGTVDEQYF
NA TRBJ1-1 NA TRBV4-1 TGCGCCAGCAGCCAAGGGGTTCTGGCACTTGAAGCTTTCTTT CASSQGVLALEAFF
TRBD2 TRBJ2-7 NA TRBV6-1 TGTGCCAGCAGTGTTTTGATGGGAGCGGCGGGAGGGCCAGACGAGCAGTACTTC CASSVLMGAAGGPDEQYF
NA TRBJ2-1 NA TRBV4-1 TGCGCCAGCAGCCAAGATGAGAGCTGGAATGAGCAGTTCTTC CASSQDESWNEQFF
NA TRBJ1-5 NA TRBV15 TGTGCCACCAGCAGAGATAGGAGGAGCAATCAGCCCCAGCATTTT CATSRDRRSNQPQHF
NA TRBJ1-1 NA TRBV30 TGTGCCTGGAGTGTAACGGTTACTGAAGCTTTCTTT CAWSVTVTEAFF
NA TRBJ1-1 NA TRBV20-1 TGCAGTGCCAAGGGCCCGGTTTTTCTCTTT CSAKGPVFLF
NA TRBJ1-5 NA TRBV2 TGTGCCAGCAGAGGCGGACAGAGAGGAGGGCCCCAGCATTTT CASRGGQRGGPQHF
NA TRBJ1-1 NA TRBV4-1 TGCGCCAGCAGCCAAGAGGTTTCCCGCACTGAAGCTTTCTTT CASSQEVSRTEAFF
NA TRBJ2-1 NA TRBV6-5 TGTGCCAGCAGCCGTACCTCCTGGGACGGAGAGCAGTTCTTC CASSRTSWDGEQFF
NA TRBJ1-1 NA TRBV5-4 TGTGCCAGCAGCTTGGACGGGTTGTCTTTCTTT CASSLDGLSFF
NA TRBJ1-4 NA TRBV28 TGTGCCAGCAGTTCTTATGGGGGGGGAGTAAGTAATGAAAAACTGTTTTTT CASSSYGGGVSNEKLFF
TRBD1 TRBJ2-7 NA TRBV28 TGTGCCAGCAGTCTCCACAGGGGTGCCTACGAGCAGTACTTC CASSLHRGAYEQYF
TRBD2 TRBJ2-3 NA TRBV29-1 TGCAGCGCACGACTAGCGGTAGGGGCAGATACGCAGTATTTT CSARLAVGADTQYF
NA TRBJ2-7 NA TRBV13 TGTGCCAGCACCTTACCGGGGAGCTCCTACGAGCAGTACTTC CASTLPGSSYEQYF
TRBD2 TRBJ2-1 NA TRBV25-1 TGTGCCAGCAGTGAACAAGGCGCTAGCGGGGACTACAATGAGCAGTTCTTC CASSEQGASGDYNEQFF
NA TRBJ2-4 NA TRBV2 TGTGCCAGCAGTGAGGACAGACTAGCCAAAAACATTCAGTACTTC CASSEDRLAKNIQYF
NA TRBJ2-7 NA TRBV5-5 TGTGCCAGCAGCCGGATTGGGGACATCACCTACGAGCAGTACTTC CASSRIGDITYEQYF
NA TRBJ2-7 once TRBV28 TGTGCCAGCAGTTTTTCGCTACAGGGACTTACCTACGAGCAGTACTTC CASSFSLQGLTYEQYF
TRBD1 TRBJ1-1 NA TRBV4-2 TGTGCCAGCAGCCAAGATCCTGGACAGGTTCTTGGGGGCAACACTGAAGCTTTCTTT CASSQDPGQVLGGNTEAFF
NA TRBJ2-2 NA TRBV28 TGTGCCAGCCGACAAACCGGACTGGTCAACACCGGGGAGCTGTTTTTT CASRQTGLVNTGELFF
NA TRBJ2-7 NA TRBV29-1 TGCAGCGTTGAGGGGCCTAACTCCTACGAGCAGTACTTC CSVEGPNSYEQYF
TRBD1 TRBJ1-1 NA TRBV5-6 TGTGCCAGCAGCTTGGACTCGGGACAGTTTGTCTCCGAAGCTTTCTTT CASSLDSGQFVSEAFF
TRBD1 TRBJ1-2 NA TRBV2 TGTGCCAGCAGTTACAGGGGGCCGTATGGCTACACCTTC CASSYRGPYGYTF